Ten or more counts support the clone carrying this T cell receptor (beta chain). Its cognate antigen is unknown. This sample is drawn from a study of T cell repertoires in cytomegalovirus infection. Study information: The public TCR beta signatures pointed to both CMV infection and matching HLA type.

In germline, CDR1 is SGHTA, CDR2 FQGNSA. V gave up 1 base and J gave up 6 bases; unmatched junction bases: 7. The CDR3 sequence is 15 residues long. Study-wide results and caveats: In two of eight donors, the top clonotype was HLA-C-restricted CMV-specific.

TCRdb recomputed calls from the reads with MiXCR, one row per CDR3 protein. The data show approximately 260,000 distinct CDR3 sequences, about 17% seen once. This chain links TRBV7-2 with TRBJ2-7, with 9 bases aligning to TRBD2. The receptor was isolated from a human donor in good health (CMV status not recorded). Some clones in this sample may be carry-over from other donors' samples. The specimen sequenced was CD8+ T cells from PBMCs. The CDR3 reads CASSLEGAGGIEQYF. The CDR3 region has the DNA TGTGCCAGCAGCTTAGAGGGAGCGGGGGGAATCGAGCAGTACTTC.